The clone carrying this T cell receptor (beta chain) was recorded a few times. Antigen: not known. For repertoire sequencing, the TCR beta CDR3 regions were amplified from RNA transcripts. First-round RT-PCR employed HTBI primers, with a second-round multiplex PCR after it. In TCRdb, the multiplex PCR reads were re-called with MiXCR into one record per CDR3 protein. Seen here are hundreds of thousands of distinct CDR3 sequences, 22% observed once, and the top ten hold more than 5.5%. This entry is derived from a study of Graves' ophthalmopathy and Graves' hyperthyroidism. The study's findings and limits: Blood also contained most of the expanded thyroid clonotypes above 0.001 frequency.

If patients had other autoimmune diseases, uncontrolled infections, pregnancy or lactation, they were excluded. The V and J ends lost 1 base and 2 bases respectively, with 12 bases between them. This CDR3 has 16 residues. Per germline, CDR1 SEHNR and CDR2 FQNEAQ (reference sequence). Source material: peripheral blood. This chain uses TRBV7-9 with TRBJ2-4; tentatively, D is TRBD2 (5 bases). The sequence was obtained from a young woman with stable Graves' hyperthyroidism. Some clones in this sample may be carry-over from other donors' samples. In DNA form, the CDR3 reads TGTGCCAGCAGCTTAGGGCCCACTAGGTCCAAAAACATTCAGTACTTC. The encoded protein is CASSLGPTRSKNIQYF.